These 9 T cell receptor beta chains share one sample of origin, sequenced in a study of blood T cell repertoires in COVID-19. Profiling relied on immunoSEQ multiplex PCR, and the TCRdb table lists in-frame clones only, not all of them. The sample consists of under 250,000 clones, 83% of them appearing once. Sequences were obtained from peripheral blood. The receptors shown here come from a woman in her thirties or forties with active or convalescent COVID-19.

The chain uses TRBV16 and TRBJ1-2; D call uncertain. With 1 base removed from V and 2 bases from J, the gap between germline ends came to 8 bases. This CDR3 spans 14 amino acids. Looked up from germline, CDR1 is KGHSY and CDR2 is FQNENV. The CDR3 spells CASSQLGRNYGYTF. In DNA form, the CDR3 reads TGTGCCAGCAGCCAATTGGGCCGGAACTATGGCTACACCTTC.

The rearrangement uses TRBV19 and TRBJ2-3; D gene unclear. In germline, CDR1 is LNHDA, CDR2 SQIVND (reference sequence). V lost 6 bases to trimming and J lost 8 bases, with 21 bases between them. This CDR3 contains 15 residues. CDR3 sequence: CASREIRRGVGTQYF. DNA of the CDR3: TGTGCCAGTAGAGAGATACGAAGAGGAGTGGGTACGCAGTATTTT.

This chain uses TRBV11-1 with TRBJ2-3; D perhaps matches TRBD2 (6 bases). Trimming shortened V by 4 bases and J by 4 bases, and 15 bases separated the two germline ends. The CDR3 extends over 15 amino acids. The germline gives CDR1 SGHAT, CDR2 FQDESV (reference sequence). The CDR3 spells CASSSTQWGADTQYF. CDR3 DNA sequence: TGTGCCAGCAGCTCGACGCAATGGGGGGCAGATACGCAGTATTTT.

V is TRBV6-2 or TRBV6-3 and J is TRBJ1-4; D not certain. V shed 4 bases and J shed 1 base, with 4 bases lying between them. This CDR3 region has 13 residues. Per germline, CDR1 MNHEY and CDR2 SVGEGT. The CDR3 loop is CASSSGTNEKLFF. The DNA of the CDR3 is TGTGCCAGCAGTTCCGGAACTAATGAAAAACTGTTTTTT.

V is TRBV15 and J is TRBJ1-4; D unresolved. The CDR3 runs to 11 residues. Germline assignment: CDR1 LNHNV and CDR2 YYDKDF (reference sequence). Trimming removed 5 bases at V and 5 bases at J, with 3 bases between. This CDR3 reads CATSLNEKLFF. The CDR3 bases are TGTGCCACCAGCTTAAATGAAAAACTGTTTTTT.

V usage is TRBV27 and J usage is TRBJ2-2, with 11 positions matching TRBD1. CDR1 is MNHEY and CDR2 is SMNVEV in the germline V gene (reference sequence). This CDR3 is 16 amino acids long. V trimming: 5 bases; J trimming: 5 bases; junction bases outside the gene matches: 7. The CDR3 is CASSPEGQGGTGELFF. CDR3 nucleotides: TGTGCCAGCAGTCCCGAGGGACAGGGGGGAACCGGGGAGCTGTTTTTT.

The rearrangement joins TRBV28 to TRBJ1-1, with D maybe TRBD1 (5 bases). The CDR3 is 14 residues long. V lost 3 bases to trimming and J lost 3 bases, with 11 bases between them. CDR1 is MDHEN, CDR2 SYDVKM, per germline. For the CDR3, the DNA is TGTGCCAGCAGTTTCCCAGACAGCTACACTGAAGCTTTCTTT. It encodes CASSFPDSYTEAFF.

In this sample, this clone turned up once. The V call is TRBV24-1, the J call TRBJ2-7; TRBD2 matches at 10 bases. The germline gives CDR1 KGHDR, CDR2 SFDVKD. CDR3 length equals 17 residues. V lost 5 bases and J lost 10; bases outside the gene matches: 19. This CDR3 reads CATSGGAGGTQEKTQYF. The DNA for the CDR3 is TGTGCCACCAGTGGTGGAGCGGGGGGGACCCAAGAGAAAACCCAGTACTTC.

This chain uses TRBV5-8 with TRBJ2-5, with TRBD2 as a possible D gene (5 bases). The germline V and J ends were trimmed by 5 bases and 1 base, with 12 bases remaining between them. The CDR3 has 14 amino acids. Germline V gives CDR1 SGHTS, CDR2 YDEGEE. This CDR3 is CASRRVGIQETQYF. The CDR3 nucleotides are TGTGCCAGCAGGAGGGTCGGGATCCAAGAGACCCAGTACTTC.